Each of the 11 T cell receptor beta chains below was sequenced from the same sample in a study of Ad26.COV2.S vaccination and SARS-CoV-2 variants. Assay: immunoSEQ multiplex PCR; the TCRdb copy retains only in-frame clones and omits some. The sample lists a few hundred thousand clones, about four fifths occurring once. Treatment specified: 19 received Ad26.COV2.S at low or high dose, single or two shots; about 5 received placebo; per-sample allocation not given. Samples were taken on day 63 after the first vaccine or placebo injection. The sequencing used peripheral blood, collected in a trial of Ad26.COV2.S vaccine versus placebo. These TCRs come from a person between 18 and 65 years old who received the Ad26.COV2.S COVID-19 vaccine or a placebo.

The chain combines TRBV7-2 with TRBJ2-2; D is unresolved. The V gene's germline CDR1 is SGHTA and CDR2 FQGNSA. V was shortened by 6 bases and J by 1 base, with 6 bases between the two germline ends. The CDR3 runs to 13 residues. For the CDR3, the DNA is TGTGCCAGCAGGGGGAAGAACACCGGGGAGCTGTTTTTT. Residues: CASRGKNTGELFF. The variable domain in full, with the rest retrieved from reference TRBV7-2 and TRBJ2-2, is GAGVSQSPSNKVTEKGKDVELRCDPISGHTALYWYRQSLGQGLEFLIYFQGNSAPDKSGLPSDRFSAERTGGSVSTLTIQRTQQEDSAVYLCASRGKNTGELFFGEGSRLTVL.

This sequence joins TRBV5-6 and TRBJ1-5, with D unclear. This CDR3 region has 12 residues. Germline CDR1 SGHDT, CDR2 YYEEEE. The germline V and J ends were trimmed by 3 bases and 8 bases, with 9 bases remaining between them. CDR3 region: CASSSGLEPQHF. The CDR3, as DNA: TGTGCCAGCAGCTCTGGTCTGGAGCCCCAGCATTTT.

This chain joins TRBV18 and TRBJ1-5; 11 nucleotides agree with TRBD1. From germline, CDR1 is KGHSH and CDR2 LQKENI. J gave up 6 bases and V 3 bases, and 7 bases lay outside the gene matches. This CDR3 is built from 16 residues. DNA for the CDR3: TGTGCCAGCTCACCGGGGCCTGGGACAGGGGGTCAGCCCCAGCATTTT. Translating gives CASSPGPGTGGQPQHF.

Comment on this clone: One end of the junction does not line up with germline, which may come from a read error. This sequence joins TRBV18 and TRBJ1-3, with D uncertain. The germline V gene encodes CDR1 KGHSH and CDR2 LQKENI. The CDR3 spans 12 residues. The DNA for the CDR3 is TGTGCCAGCTCACCCCCCATGAACACCGTATATTTT. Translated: CASSPPMNTVYF. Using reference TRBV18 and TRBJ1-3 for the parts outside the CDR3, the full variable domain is NAGVMQNPRHLVRRRGQEARLRCSPMKGHSHVYWYRQLPEEGLKFMVYLQKENIIDESGMPKERFSAEFPKEGPSILRIQQVVRGDSAAYFCASSPPMNTVYFGEGSWLTVV.

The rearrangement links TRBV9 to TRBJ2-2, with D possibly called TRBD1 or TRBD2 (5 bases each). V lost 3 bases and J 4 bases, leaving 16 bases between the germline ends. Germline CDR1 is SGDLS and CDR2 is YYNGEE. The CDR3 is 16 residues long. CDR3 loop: CASSGYQGAATGELFF. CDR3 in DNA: TGTGCCAGCAGCGGCTATCAGGGAGCGGCCACCGGGGAGCTGTTTTTT.

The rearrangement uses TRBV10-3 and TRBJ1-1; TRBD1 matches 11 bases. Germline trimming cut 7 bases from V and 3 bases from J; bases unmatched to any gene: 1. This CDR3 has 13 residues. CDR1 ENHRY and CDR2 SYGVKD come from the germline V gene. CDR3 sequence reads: CAIKGQGDTEAFF. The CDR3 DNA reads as TGTGCCATCAAGGGACAGGGGGACACTGAAGCTTTCTTT.

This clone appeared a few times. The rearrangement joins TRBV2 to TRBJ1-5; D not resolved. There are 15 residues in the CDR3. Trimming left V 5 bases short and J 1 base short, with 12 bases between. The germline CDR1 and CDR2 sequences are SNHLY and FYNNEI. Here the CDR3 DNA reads TGTGCCAGCAGTAGACTCAGATACAGCAATCAGCCCCAGCATTTT. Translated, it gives CASSRLRYSNQPQHF.

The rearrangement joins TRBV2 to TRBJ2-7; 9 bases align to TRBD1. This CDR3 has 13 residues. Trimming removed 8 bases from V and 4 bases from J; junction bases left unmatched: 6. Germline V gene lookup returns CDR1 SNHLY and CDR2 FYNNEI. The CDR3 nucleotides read TGTGCCAGCCGGACAGGGGCAAAATACGAGCAGTACTTC. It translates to CASRTGAKYEQYF.

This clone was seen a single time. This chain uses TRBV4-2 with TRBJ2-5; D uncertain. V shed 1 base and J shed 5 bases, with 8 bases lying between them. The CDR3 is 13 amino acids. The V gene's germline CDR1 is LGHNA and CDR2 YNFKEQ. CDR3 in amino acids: CASSQGFFETQYF. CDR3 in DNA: TGTGCCAGCAGCCAAGGCTTTTTTGAGACCCAGTACTTC.

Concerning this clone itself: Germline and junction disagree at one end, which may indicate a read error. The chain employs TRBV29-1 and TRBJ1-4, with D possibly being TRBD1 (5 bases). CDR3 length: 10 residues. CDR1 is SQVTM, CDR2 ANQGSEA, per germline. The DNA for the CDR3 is TGCAGCGTGGGGGAGCCAGAACTGCATTTT. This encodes CSVGEPELHF.

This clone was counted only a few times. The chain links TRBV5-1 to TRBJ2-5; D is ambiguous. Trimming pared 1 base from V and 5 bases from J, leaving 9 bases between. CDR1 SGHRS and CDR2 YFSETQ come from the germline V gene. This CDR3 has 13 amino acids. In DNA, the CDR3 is TGCGCCAGCAGCTTGCTGCCGAGGGAGACCCAGTACTTC. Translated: CASSLLPRETQYF.